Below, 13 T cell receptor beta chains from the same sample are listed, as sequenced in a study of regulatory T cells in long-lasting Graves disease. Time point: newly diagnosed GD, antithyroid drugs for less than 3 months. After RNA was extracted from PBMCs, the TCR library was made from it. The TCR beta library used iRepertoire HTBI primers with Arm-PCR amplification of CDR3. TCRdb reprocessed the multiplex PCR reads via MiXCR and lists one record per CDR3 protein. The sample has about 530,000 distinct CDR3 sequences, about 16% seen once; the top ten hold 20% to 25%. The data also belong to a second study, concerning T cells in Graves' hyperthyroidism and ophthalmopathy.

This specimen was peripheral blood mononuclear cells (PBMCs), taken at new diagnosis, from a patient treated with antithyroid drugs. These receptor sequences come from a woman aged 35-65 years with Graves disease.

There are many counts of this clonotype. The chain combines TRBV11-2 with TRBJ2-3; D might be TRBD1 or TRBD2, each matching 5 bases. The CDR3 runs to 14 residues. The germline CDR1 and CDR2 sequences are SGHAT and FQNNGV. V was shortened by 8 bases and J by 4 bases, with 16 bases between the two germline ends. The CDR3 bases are TGTGCCAGCGGGATCGGGGCTACGGCAGATACGCAGTATTTT. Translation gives CASGIGATADTQYF.

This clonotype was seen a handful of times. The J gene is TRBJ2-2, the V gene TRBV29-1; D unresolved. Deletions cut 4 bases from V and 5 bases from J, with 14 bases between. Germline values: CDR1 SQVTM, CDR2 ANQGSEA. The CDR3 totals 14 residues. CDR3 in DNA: TGCAGCGTTGTTCCGGTAAGAGGTACCGGGGAGCTGTTTTTT. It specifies CSVVPVRGTGELFF.

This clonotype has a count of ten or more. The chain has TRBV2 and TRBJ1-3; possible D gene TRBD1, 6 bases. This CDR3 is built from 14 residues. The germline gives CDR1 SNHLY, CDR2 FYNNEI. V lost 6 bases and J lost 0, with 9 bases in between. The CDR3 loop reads CASRDSGSGNTIYF. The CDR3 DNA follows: TGTGCCAGCAGGGACAGCGGCTCTGGAAACACCATATATTTT.

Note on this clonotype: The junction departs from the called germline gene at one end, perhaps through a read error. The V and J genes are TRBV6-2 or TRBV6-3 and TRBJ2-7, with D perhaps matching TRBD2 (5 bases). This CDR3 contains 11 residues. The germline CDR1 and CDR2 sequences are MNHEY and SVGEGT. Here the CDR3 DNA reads TGTGCCGGCAGTTACGCGGGCGAGCAGTACTTC. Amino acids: CAGSYAGEQYF.

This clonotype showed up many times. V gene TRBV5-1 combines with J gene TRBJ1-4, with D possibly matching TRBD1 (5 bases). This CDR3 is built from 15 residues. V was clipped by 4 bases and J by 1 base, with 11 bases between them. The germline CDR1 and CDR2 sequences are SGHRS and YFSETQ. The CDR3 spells CASSVDKITNEKLFF. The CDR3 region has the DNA TGCGCCAGCAGCGTGGACAAGATAACTAATGAAAAACTGTTTTTT.

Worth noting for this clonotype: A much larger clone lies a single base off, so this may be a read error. The CDR3 here is CASSLLGQRNEKLFF. In DNA, the CDR3 is TGTGCCAGCAGTCTTCTCGGACAGAGAAATGAAAAACTGTTTTTT. This rearrangement joins TRBV2 to TRBJ1-4; D possibly corresponds to TRBD1 (6 bases). V lost 5 bases to trimming and J lost 5 bases, with 15 bases between them. Germline V lookup: CDR1 SNHLY, CDR2 FYNNEI. CDR3 length: 15 residues.

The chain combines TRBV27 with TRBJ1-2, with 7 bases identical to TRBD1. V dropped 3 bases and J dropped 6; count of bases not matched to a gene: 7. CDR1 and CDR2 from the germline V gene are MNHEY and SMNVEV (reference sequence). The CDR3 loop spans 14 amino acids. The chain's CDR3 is CASSFDRETDGYTF. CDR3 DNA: TGTGCCAGCAGTTTCGACAGGGAAACGGATGGCTACACCTTC.

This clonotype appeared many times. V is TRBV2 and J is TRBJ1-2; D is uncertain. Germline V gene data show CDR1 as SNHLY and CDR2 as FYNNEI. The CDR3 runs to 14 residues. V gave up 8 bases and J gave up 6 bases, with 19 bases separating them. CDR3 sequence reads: CASLGFGRLDGYTF. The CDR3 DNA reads TGTGCCAGCCTCGGGTTTGGGCGGCTCGATGGCTACACCTTC.

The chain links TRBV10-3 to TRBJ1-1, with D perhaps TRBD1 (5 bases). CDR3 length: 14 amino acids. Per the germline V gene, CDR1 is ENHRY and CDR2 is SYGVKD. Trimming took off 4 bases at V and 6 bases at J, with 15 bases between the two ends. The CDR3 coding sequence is TGTGCCATCAGTGTTGGAGGGGTGACAGCTGAAGCTTTCTTT. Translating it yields CAISVGGVTAEAFF.

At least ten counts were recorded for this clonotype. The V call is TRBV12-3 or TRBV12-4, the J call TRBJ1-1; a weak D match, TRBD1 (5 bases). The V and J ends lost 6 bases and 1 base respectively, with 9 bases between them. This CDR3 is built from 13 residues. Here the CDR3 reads CASRRTGNTEAFF. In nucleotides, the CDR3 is TGTGCCAGCAGACGCACAGGGAACACTGAAGCTTTCTTT.

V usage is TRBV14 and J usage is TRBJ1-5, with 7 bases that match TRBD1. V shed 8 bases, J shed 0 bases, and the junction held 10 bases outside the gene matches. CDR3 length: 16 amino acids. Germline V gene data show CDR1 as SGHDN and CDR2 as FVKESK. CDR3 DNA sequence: TGTGCCAGCCGCGCCGAACCAGGGGGTAGCAATCAGCCCCAGCATTTT. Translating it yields CASRAEPGGSNQPQHF.

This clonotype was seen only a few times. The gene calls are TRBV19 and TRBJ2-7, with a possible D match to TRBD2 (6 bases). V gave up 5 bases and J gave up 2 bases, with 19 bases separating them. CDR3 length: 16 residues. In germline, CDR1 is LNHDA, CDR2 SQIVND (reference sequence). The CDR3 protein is CASSVRRGEGAYEQYF. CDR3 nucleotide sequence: TGTGCCAGTAGTGTCCGCCGCGGGGAAGGGGCCTACGAGCAGTACTTC.

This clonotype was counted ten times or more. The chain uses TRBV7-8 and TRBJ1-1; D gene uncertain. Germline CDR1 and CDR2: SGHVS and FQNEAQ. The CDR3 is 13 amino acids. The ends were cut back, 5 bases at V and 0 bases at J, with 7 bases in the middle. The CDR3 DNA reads TGTGCCAGCAGCAAGTCCCTGAACACTGAAGCTTTCTTT. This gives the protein CASSKSLNTEAFF.